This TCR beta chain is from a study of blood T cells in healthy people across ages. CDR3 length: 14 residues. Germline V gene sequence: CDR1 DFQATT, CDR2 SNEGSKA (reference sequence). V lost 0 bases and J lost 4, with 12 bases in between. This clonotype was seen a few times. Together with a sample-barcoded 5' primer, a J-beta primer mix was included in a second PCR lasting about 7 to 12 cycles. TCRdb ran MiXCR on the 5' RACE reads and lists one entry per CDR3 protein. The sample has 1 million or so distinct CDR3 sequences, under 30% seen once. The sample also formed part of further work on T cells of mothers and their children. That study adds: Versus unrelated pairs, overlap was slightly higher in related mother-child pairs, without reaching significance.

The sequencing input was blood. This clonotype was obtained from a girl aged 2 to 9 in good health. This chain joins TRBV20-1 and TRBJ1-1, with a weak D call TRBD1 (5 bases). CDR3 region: CSARDLEDTTEAFF. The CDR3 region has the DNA TGCAGTGCTAGAGATCTGGAGGACACCACTGAAGCTTTCTTT.